These 21 T cell receptor beta chains were all obtained from the same sample, sequenced in a study of blood T cells in healthy people across ages. A second about 7 to 11 cycle PCR used barcoded and J-beta primers. MiXCR, applied by TCRdb to the 5' RACE reads, yields one record per CDR3 protein. The sample includes hundreds of thousands of distinct CDR3 sequences, approximately 67% seen only once; the top ten take roughly 26%. The sequencing sample was made of blood. The origin of the receptors is a man aged 25-40 years in good health.

This clonotype has only a few counts. The genes are TRBV10-3 and TRBJ1-2; 7 bases align to TRBD1. V was clipped by 0 bases and J by 0 bases; unmatched bases: 4. The CDR3 totals 16 residues. Per the germline V gene, CDR1 is ENHRY and CDR2 is SYGVKD. CDR3 region: CAISESGQLANYGYTF. The CDR3 region has the DNA TGTGCCATCAGTGAGTCGGGACAGTTAGCTAACTATGGCTACACCTTC.

V usage is TRBV24-1 and J usage is TRBJ2-5; no clear D gene. Trimming left V 4 bases short and J 5 bases short, with 4 bases between. The CDR3 is 11 residues long. CDR1 KGHDR and CDR2 SFDVKD come from the germline V gene. The CDR3 loop reads CATSEWETQYF. The DNA of the CDR3 is TGTGCCACCAGTGAGTGGGAGACCCAGTACTTC.

The V and J genes are TRBV20-1 and TRBJ2-3; 8 positions agree with TRBD2. The CDR3 spans 14 residues. V dropped 2 bases and J dropped 3; count of bases not matched to a gene: 4. CDR1 is DFQATT, CDR2 SNEGSKA, per germline (reference sequence). For the CDR3, the DNA is TGCAGTGCTAGACGGGGGGGCTCAACAGATACGCAGTATTTT. Its protein product is CSARRGGSTDTQYF.

The chain has TRBV29-1 and TRBJ2-1, with D maybe TRBD1 (6 bases). Germline assignment: CDR1 SQVTM and CDR2 ANQGSEA. The CDR3 covers 14 residues. V was cut by 3 bases and J by 8 bases, with 17 bases left in between. The CDR3 DNA follows: TGCAGCGTTGATCGGGCAGGGGCGCAGCATGAGCAGTTCTTC. Translation: CSVDRAGAQHEQFF.

This clonotype was counted ten times or more. J is TRBJ2-7 and V is TRBV4-2; 10 bases match TRBD1. The CDR3 has 15 residues. With 4 bases clipped from V and 1 base from J, the junction kept 4 bases outside the gene matches. In germline, CDR1 is LGHNA, CDR2 YNFKEQ. CDR3 DNA sequence: TGTGCCAGCAGCCTTGGACAGGGGGAATCCTACGAGCAGTACTTC. Translating gives CASSLGQGESYEQYF.

As regards this clonotype: The junction departs from the called germline gene at one end, perhaps through a read error. This rearrangement joins TRBV4-2 to TRBJ2-7; 13 nucleotides match TRBD2. The end of the DNA fits TRBJ2-5 better, so the J call may be wrong. The CDR3 consists of 17 residues. The germline gives CDR1 LGHNA, CDR2 YNFKEQ. CDR3 DNA: TGTGCCAGCGGCCAAGAACTAGCGGGGGGGCCTGGAGAGACCCAGTACTTC. This gives the protein CASGQELAGGPGETQYF.

This clonotype was observed a few times. The V and J genes are TRBV20-1 and TRBJ1-4, with 7 bases lining up with TRBD1. Germline V gene lookup returns CDR1 DFQATT and CDR2 SNEGSKA (reference sequence). This CDR3 has 14 residues. V lost 3 bases, J lost 8 bases, and 9 bases stayed unmatched. CDR3 sequence: CSASRTGVGEKLFF. CDR3 coding DNA: TGCAGTGCTAGTCGCACAGGGGTAGGAGAAAAACTGTTTTTT.

The chain uses TRBV20-1 and TRBJ1-6; the D is unclear. This CDR3 region has 12 residues. Germline CDR1 reads DFQATT; CDR2 reads SNEGSKA (reference sequence). The V and J ends lost 6 bases and 6 bases respectively, with 9 bases between them. CDR3 nucleotide sequence: TGCAGTGCCAAAACTATTAATTCACCCCTCCACTTT. Translating gives CSAKTINSPLHF.

This clonotype was detected only a few times. The rearrangement uses TRBV14 and TRBJ2-6; D is ambiguous. Trimming took off 4 bases at V and 4 bases at J, with 8 bases between the two ends. CDR1 is SGHDN and CDR2 is FVKESK in the germline V gene. The CDR3 spans 14 residues. CDR3 sequence reads: CASSPQWGANVLTF. In nucleotides, the CDR3 is TGTGCCAGCAGCCCGCAATGGGGGGCCAACGTCCTGACTTTC.

The genes are TRBV11-1 and TRBJ2-5; 9 positions agree with TRBD1. The J call is doubtful: the DNA matches TRBJ2-4 better. This CDR3 has 16 amino acids. CDR1 SGHAT and CDR2 FQDESV come from the germline V gene (reference sequence). The CDR3 sequence: CASSRTLGQGENIQYF. The CDR3 bases are TGTGCCAGCAGCCGAACCTTGGGACAGGGAGAAAACATTCAGTACTTC.

This clonotype was seen once. The V call is TRBV6-1, the J call TRBJ2-7, with TRBD2 identical over 10 bases. The CDR3 runs 15 residues. V gave up 6 bases and J gave up 2 bases; unmatched junction bases: 7. CDR1 and CDR2 from the germline V gene are MNHNS and SASEGT. The CDR3 loop reads CASRGTSGVAYEQYF. DNA of the CDR3: TGTGCCAGCAGGGGAACTAGCGGGGTCGCCTACGAGCAGTACTTC.

The chain couples TRBV7-9 to TRBJ2-3; 10 nucleotides agree with TRBD1. From germline, CDR1 is SEHNR and CDR2 FQNEAQ (reference sequence). This CDR3 spans 14 amino acids. J lost 3 bases, V lost 8 bases, and 5 bases had no gene match. CDR3 coding DNA: TGTGCCAGCCTTCGGGACAGGGGAACAGATACGCAGTATTTT. Protein: CASLRDRGTDTQYF.

The chain joins TRBV20-1 to TRBJ2-7, with D tentatively TRBD1 (6 bases). The V gene lost 1 base and the J gene lost 2 bases, with 12 bases spanning the gap. Germline CDR1 reads DFQATT; CDR2 reads SNEGSKA (reference sequence). The CDR3 sequence is 14 residues long. Here the CDR3 DNA reads TGCAGTGCTAGAGCGGGACAACTTCCCTACGAGCAGTACTTC. Protein: CSARAGQLPYEQYF.

This clonotype was observed a handful of times. This chain connects TRBV5-1 to TRBJ2-1, with a tentative D call TRBD2 (5 bases). The CDR3 consists of 13 residues. V shed 0 bases and J shed 8 bases, with 9 bases lying between them. In germline, CDR1 is SGHRS, CDR2 YFSETQ. The CDR3 coding sequence is TGCGCCAGCAGCTTGGTGGTGGGAGATGAGCAGTTCTTC. Its protein is CASSLVVGDEQFF.

Details on this clonotype: A junction boundary mismatches the germline segment, possibly from a read error. This chain uses TRBV28 with TRBJ2-5; 10 bases fit TRBD1. The CDR3 is 15 residues long. Germline V CDR1 and CDR2: MDHEN, SYDVKM. In DNA form, the CDR3 reads TGTGCCAGCAGTTCGAGGACAGGGGGTCAAGAGACTCAGTACTTC. Amino acid sequence: CASSSRTGGQETQYF.

The chain carries TRBV2 and TRBJ1-1; TRBD1 matches 7 bases. The germline gives CDR1 SNHLY, CDR2 FYNNEI. The CDR3 totals 11 residues. The V segment lost 7 bases and the J segment 6 bases; nucleotides outside the gene matches: 2. DNA of the CDR3: TGTGCCAGCAACAGGGGCGCTGAAGCTTTCTTT. This gives the protein CASNRGAEAFF.

The rearrangement links TRBV7-4 to TRBJ2-3, with 7 bases matching TRBD1. The CDR3 runs to 14 residues. V was clipped by 5 bases and J by 3 bases; unmatched bases: 5. Germline loops: CDR1 SGHVT, CDR2 SQSDAQ. In DNA form, the CDR3 reads TGTGCCAGCAGCCGAGACAGGGAGACAGATACGCAGTATTTT. Translating it yields CASSRDRETDTQYF.

The chain combines TRBV9 with TRBJ2-7, with 7 nucleotides matching TRBD1. Germline values: CDR1 SGDLS, CDR2 YYNGEE. This CDR3 contains 14 residues. V shed 3 bases, J shed 5 bases, and the junction held 8 bases outside the gene matches. The DNA for the CDR3 is TGTGCCAGCAGCGGAGGAGACAGGGCTAACGAGCAGTACTTC. Protein sequence: CASSGGDRANEQYF.

This clonotype was seen only a few times. The genes are TRBV12-3 or TRBV12-4 and TRBJ1-2; weak D call: TRBD1 (6 bases). The V gene lost 7 bases and the J gene lost 2 bases, with 14 bases spanning the gap. The CDR3 runs to 14 residues. The CDR3 region is CASTPPGANYGYTF. The CDR3 coding sequence is TGTGCCAGCACCCCGCCGGGGGCCAACTATGGCTACACCTTC.

Only a few counts were recorded for this clonotype. This rearrangement joins TRBV20-1 to TRBJ2-3; TRBD1 or TRBD2 may be the D gene (5 bases each). CDR3 length: 15 residues. Deletions cut 1 base from V and 4 bases from J, with 15 bases between. From germline, CDR1 is DFQATT and CDR2 SNEGSKA (reference sequence). Here the CDR3 DNA reads TGCAGTGCTAGAGCGGGGACCACGCCCCCAGATACGCAGTATTTT. Its protein product is CSARAGTTPPDTQYF.

This clonotype has a handful of counts. The chain joins TRBV12-3 or TRBV12-4 to TRBJ2-7; D perhaps matches TRBD2 (5 bases). Trimming removed 6 bases at V and 6 bases at J, with 21 bases between. CDR3 length: 15 amino acids. CDR3 loop: CASSDAERSLREQYF. The CDR3 DNA reads TGTGCCAGCAGCGACGCAGAGCGGTCTCTACGCGAGCAGTACTTC.